A single sample gave rise to the 19 T cell receptor beta chains below, sequenced in a study of blood T cells in healthy people across ages. A second PCR, run for about 7 to 12 cycles, used a sample-barcoded 5' primer plus a J-beta primer mix. TCRdb itself ran the 5' RACE reads through MiXCR, one entry per CDR3 protein. The repertoire holds about a million distinct CDR3 sequences, under 50% seen once, with roughly an eighth in the top ten. Sequenced material: blood. The receptors were gathered from a man aged 25 to 45 in good health.

In this sample, this clonotype turned up a few times. This chain joins TRBV20-1 and TRBJ2-3; 10 bases map to TRBD2. The CDR3 spans 14 residues. The V gene's germline CDR1 is DFQATT and CDR2 SNEGSKA (reference sequence). Unmatched junction bases numbered 5, after V lost 6 bases and J lost 2 bases. The CDR3 bases are TGCAGTGCGGAAGCGGGGGGGCCCACAGATACGCAGTATTTT. Its protein is CSAEAGGPTDTQYF.

This chain connects TRBV5-1 to TRBJ1-2, with TRBD1 matching over 8 bases. The germline V gene encodes CDR1 SGHRS and CDR2 YFSETQ. The CDR3 has 16 amino acids. V was clipped by 4 bases and J by 4 bases; unmatched bases: 12. The CDR3 spells CASSPEGQGRIYGYTF. As DNA, the CDR3 is TGCGCCAGCAGCCCCGAAGGACAGGGCAGGATCTATGGCTACACCTTC.

The rearrangement uses TRBV28 and TRBJ1-1; D gene unclear. The CDR3 length is 14 residues. V lost 5 bases, J lost 3 bases, and 13 bases lay in between. CDR1 is MDHEN, CDR2 SYDVKM, per germline. The CDR3 nucleotides read TGTGCCAGCAGTCATAGGCTCGGGGACACTGAAGCTTTCTTT. It codes for CASSHRLGDTEAFF. The whole variable domain, filled in from reference TRBV28 and TRBJ1-1, reads DVKVTQSSRYLVKRTGEKVFLECVQDMDHENMFWYRQDPGLGLRLIYFSYDVKMKEKGDIPEGYSVSREKKERFSLILESASTNQTSMYLCASSHRLGDTEAFFGQGTRLTVV.

This clonotype was seen once. The chain carries TRBV2 and TRBJ1-5; D gene ambiguous. Germline V gene data show CDR1 as SNHLY and CDR2 as FYNNEI. The CDR3 runs to 14 residues. Deletions cut 6 bases from V and 2 bases from J, with 11 bases between. This chain's CDR3 is CASRAGLGNQPQHF. The CDR3 DNA reads TGTGCCAGCAGGGCCGGGCTTGGCAATCAGCCCCAGCATTTT.

The V and J genes are TRBV12-5 and TRBJ2-3; the D call may be TRBD1 or TRBD2 (5 bases each). This CDR3 comprises 15 residues. Germline V gene sequence: CDR1 LGHNT, CDR2 FRNRAP. Trimming pared 0 bases from V and 0 bases from J, leaving 7 bases between. Here the CDR3 reads CASGLVRGSTDTQYF. The CDR3 DNA reads as TGTGCTAGTGGTTTGGTACGGGGCAGCACAGATACGCAGTATTTT. The variable domain in full, completed from reference TRBV12-5 and TRBJ2-3, reads DARVTQTPRHKVTEMGQEVTMRCQPILGHNTVFWYRQTMMQGLELLAYFRNRAPLDDSGMPKDRFSAEMPDATLATLKIQPSEPRDSAVYFCASGLVRGSTDTQYFGPGTRLTVL.

With respect to this clonotype: Just one base apart from a much larger clone, this may be a read error. The V and J genes are TRBV18 and TRBJ2-4; D gene ambiguous. V was clipped by 8 bases and J by 13 bases, with 15 bases between them. CDR1 and CDR2 (germline): KGHSH, LQKENI. The CDR3 loop spans 11 amino acids. CDR3 DNA sequence: TGTGCCAGCCCACGATCAGGAGAGCAGTACTTC. Translated, it gives CASPRSGEQYF.

This chain uses TRBV25-1 with TRBJ1-2, with 7 nucleotides matching TRBD1. This CDR3 has 15 amino acids. Germline CDR1 and CDR2: MGHDK and SYGVNS. The ends lost 6 bases at V and 5 bases at J; junction bases unmatched: 12. CDR3 nucleotide sequence: TGTGCCAGCAGAAATGAGCAGACAGGGTTTTATGGCTACACCTTC. It specifies CASRNEQTGFYGYTF.

The chain uses TRBV28 and TRBJ2-7; possible D gene TRBD1, 5 bases. CDR1 and CDR2 from the germline V gene are MDHEN and SYDVKM. Trimming left V 6 bases short and J 0 bases short, with 15 bases between. The CDR3 totals 15 residues. The DNA of the CDR3 is TGTGCCAGCAGCAGGGTGTCTCCAAGCTCCTACGAGCAGTACTTC. Residues: CASSRVSPSSYEQYF.

This clonotype showed up just a few times. The V and J genes are TRBV7-9 and TRBJ2-7; no definite D call. CDR3 length: 15 amino acids. V dropped 7 bases and J dropped 2 bases, with 18 bases sitting between them. In germline, CDR1 is SEHNR, CDR2 FQNEAQ (reference sequence). The CDR3 loop is CASIPPGGPTYEQYF. In DNA form, the CDR3 reads TGTGCCAGCATCCCTCCAGGCGGTCCTACCTACGAGCAGTACTTC.

In this sample, this clonotype turned up a few times. The V gene is TRBV4-2, the J gene TRBJ2-7; D not resolved. Germline V gene lookup returns CDR1 LGHNA and CDR2 YNFKEQ. The ends were cut back, 1 base at V and 7 bases at J, with 5 bases in the middle. The CDR3 has 11 amino acids. The CDR3 here is CASSQGQEQYF. As DNA, the CDR3 is TGTGCCAGCAGCCAAGGACAAGAGCAGTACTTC.

The chain has TRBV30 and TRBJ2-3; D gene uncertain. CDR3 length: 12 residues. V was clipped by 4 bases and J by 2 bases, with 7 bases between them. The germline CDR1 and CDR2 sequences are GTSNPN and SVGIG (reference sequence). The CDR3 DNA reads TGTGCCTGGAATGATCACACAGATACGCAGTATTTT. Its translation is CAWNDHTDTQYF.

The V and J genes are TRBV4-1 and TRBJ1-6, with D possibly TRBD1 on 5 matching bases. Per germline, CDR1 MGHRA and CDR2 YSYEKL. V was clipped by 1 base and J by 4 bases, with 11 bases between them. This CDR3 has 16 residues. The CDR3 nucleotides read TGCGCCAGCAGCCAAGGGGGCCGACAGTATAATTCACCCCTCCACTTT. Protein product: CASSQGGRQYNSPLHF.

This clonotype was recorded many times. V usage is TRBV28 and J usage is TRBJ2-5; D is perhaps TRBD2 (7 bases). The CDR3 covers 14 residues. Germline lookup yields CDR1 MDHEN and CDR2 SYDVKM. Trimming pared 6 bases from V and 2 bases from J, leaving 13 bases between. The CDR3 sequence is CASREQGGQETQYF. Written as DNA, the CDR3 is TGTGCCAGCAGGGAACAGGGAGGGCAAGAGACCCAGTACTTC. The full variable domain, in which reference TRBV28 and TRBJ2-5 provide the parts outside the CDR3, is DVKVTQSSRYLVKRTGEKVFLECVQDMDHENMFWYRQDPGLGLRLIYFSYDVKMKEKGDIPEGYSVSREKKERFSLILESASTNQTSMYLCASREQGGQETQYFGPGTRLLVL.

The chain links TRBV25-1 to TRBJ2-4; 8 bases match TRBD1. The CDR3 totals 15 residues. Germline V CDR1 and CDR2: MGHDK, SYGVNS. After removal of 1 base from V and 4 bases from J, the junction contained 3 bases not matched to a gene. The chain's CDR3 is CASSEFGTGKNIQYF. The DNA of the CDR3 is TGTGCCAGCAGTGAATTTGGGACAGGAAAAAACATTCAGTACTTC.

This clonotype came up once. The V gene is TRBV4-1, the J gene TRBJ2-1; no definite D call. V lost 0 bases to trimming and J lost 6 bases, with 9 bases between them. Germline assignment: CDR1 MGHRA and CDR2 YSYEKL. This CDR3 region has 14 residues. The CDR3 protein is CASSQDITGNEQFF. Written as DNA, the CDR3 is TGCGCCAGCAGCCAAGATATCACGGGCAATGAGCAGTTCTTC.

The chain is built from TRBV20-1 and TRBJ2-1; perhaps TRBD1 as D (5 bases). The germline gives CDR1 DFQATT, CDR2 SNEGSKA (reference sequence). The CDR3 covers 13 residues. With 1 base removed from V and 7 bases from J, the gap between germline ends came to 11 bases. The CDR3 DNA follows: TGCAGTGCTAGAGCGCAGGGTCAGAATGAGCAGTTCTTC. The encoded protein is CSARAQGQNEQFF.

A note on this clonotype: One base away lies a much larger clone, so this may be a sequencing read error. V is TRBV5-1 and J is TRBJ2-5; unclear D gene. Germline assignment: CDR1 SGHRS and CDR2 YFSETQ. CDR3 length: 13 amino acids. Trimming removed 4 bases from V and 3 bases from J, with 10 bases in between. CDR3 in amino acids: CASSVRQKETQYF. DNA of the CDR3: TGCGCCAGCAGCGTCCGGCAGAAAGAGACCCAGTACTTC.

V and J are TRBV15 and TRBJ2-3, with a possible D match to TRBD2 (6 bases). The germline gives CDR1 LNHNV, CDR2 YYDKDF (reference sequence). The CDR3 runs to 18 residues. V dropped 0 bases and J dropped 2 bases, with 18 bases sitting between them. The CDR3 sequence: CATSREPLRTGATDTQYF. The DNA for the CDR3 is TGTGCCACCAGCAGAGAACCTCTCAGAACGGGAGCCACAGATACGCAGTATTTT.

The rearrangement joins TRBV20-1 to TRBJ2-5, with a tentative D call TRBD1 (5 bases). The J call may be in error: the DNA end matches TRBJ2-7 better. The CDR3 sequence is 14 residues long. Per the germline V gene, CDR1 is DFQATT and CDR2 is SNEGSKA (reference sequence). CDR3 sequence (DNA): TGCAGTGCTAGAGATCGGTCCAGGGTCTACGAGCAGTACTTC. The encoded protein is CSARDRSRVYEQYF.